This entry is about one T cell receptor beta chain. Its specificity is unknown. This CDR3 has 15 residues. The germline V gene encodes CDR1 LNHNV and CDR2 YYDKDF (reference sequence). Deletions cut 0 bases from V and 8 bases from J, with 17 bases between. This sample is drawn from a study of T-cell reconstitution after alpha-beta-depleted transplantation in children. Broader study findings: T-cell counts and diversity were attributed mostly to newly produced T cells one year after transplant.

As it was prepared, the TCRbeta library received unique molecular identifiers. Each CDR3 protein is one row after TCRdb ran MiXCR on the PCR reads. The table includes 700,000 to 950,000 distinct CDR3 sequences, 15% to 20% detected once. The sequence came from a male patient younger than 18 who had a stem cell transplant for acute lymphoblastic leukemia, so the T cells may come from the graft donor. The V call is TRBV15, the J call TRBJ2-7; the D gene is possibly TRBD1 (5 bases). Sequencing was performed on PBMCs, mostly from graft donor cells, taken 360 days after TCRalphabeta/CD19-depleted stem cell transplant. This CDR3 reads CATSREARAVDKQYF. For the CDR3, the DNA is TGTGCCACCAGCAGAGAGGCTAGGGCAGTGGACAAGCAGTACTTC.